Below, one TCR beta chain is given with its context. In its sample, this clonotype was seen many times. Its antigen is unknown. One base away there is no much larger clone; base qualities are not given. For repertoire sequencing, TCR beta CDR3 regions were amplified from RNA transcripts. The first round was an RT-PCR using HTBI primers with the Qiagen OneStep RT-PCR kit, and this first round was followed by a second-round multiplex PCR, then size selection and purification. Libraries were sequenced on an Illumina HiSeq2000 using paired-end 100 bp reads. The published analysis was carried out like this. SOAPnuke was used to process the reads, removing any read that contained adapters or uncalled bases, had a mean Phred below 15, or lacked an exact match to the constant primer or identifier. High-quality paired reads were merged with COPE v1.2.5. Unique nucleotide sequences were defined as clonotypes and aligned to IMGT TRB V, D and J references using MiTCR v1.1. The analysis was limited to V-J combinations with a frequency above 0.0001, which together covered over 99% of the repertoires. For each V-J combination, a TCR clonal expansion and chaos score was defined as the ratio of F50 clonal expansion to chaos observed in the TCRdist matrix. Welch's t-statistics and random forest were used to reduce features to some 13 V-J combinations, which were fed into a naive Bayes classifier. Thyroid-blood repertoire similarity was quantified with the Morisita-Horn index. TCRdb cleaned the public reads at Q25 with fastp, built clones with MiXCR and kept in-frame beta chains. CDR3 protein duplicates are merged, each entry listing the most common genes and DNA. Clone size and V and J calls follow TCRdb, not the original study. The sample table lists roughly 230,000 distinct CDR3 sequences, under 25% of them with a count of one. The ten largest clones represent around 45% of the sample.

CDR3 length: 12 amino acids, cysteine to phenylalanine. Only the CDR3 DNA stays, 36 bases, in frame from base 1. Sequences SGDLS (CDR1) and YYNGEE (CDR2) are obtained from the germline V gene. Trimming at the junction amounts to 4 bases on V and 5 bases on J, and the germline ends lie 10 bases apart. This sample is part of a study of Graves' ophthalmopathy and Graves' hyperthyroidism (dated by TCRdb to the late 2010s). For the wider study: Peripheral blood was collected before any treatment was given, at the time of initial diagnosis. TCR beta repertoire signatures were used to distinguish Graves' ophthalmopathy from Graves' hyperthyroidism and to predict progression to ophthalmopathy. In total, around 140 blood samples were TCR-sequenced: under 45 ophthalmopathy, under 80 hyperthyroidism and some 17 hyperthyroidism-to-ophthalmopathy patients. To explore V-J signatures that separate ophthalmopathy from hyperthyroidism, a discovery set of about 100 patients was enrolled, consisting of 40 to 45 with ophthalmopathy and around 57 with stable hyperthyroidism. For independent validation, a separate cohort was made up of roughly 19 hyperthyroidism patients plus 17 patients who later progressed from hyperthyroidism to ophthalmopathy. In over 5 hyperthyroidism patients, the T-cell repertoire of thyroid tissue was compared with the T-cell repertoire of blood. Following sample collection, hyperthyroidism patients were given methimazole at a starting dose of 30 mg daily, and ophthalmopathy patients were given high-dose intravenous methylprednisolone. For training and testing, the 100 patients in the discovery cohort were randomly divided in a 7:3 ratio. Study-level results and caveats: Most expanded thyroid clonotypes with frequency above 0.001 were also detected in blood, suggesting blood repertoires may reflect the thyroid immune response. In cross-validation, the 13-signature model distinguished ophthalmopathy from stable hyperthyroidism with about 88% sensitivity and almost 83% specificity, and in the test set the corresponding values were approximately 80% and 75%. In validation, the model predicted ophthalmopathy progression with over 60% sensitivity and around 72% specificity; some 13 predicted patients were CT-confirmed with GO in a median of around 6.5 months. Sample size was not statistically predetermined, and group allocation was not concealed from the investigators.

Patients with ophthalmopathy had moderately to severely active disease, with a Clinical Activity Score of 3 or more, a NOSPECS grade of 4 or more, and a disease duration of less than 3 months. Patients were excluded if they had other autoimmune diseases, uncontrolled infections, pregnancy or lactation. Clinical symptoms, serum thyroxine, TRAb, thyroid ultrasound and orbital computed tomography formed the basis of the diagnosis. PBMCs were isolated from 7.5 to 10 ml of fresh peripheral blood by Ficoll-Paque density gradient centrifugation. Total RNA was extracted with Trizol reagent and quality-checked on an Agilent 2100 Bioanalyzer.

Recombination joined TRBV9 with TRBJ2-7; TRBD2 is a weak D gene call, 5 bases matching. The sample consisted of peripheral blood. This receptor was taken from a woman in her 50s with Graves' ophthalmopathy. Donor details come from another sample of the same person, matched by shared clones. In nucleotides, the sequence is TGTGCCAGCAGCCTTGTCGGGGACGAGCAGTACTTC. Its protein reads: CASSLVGDEQYF.